This passage covers 9 T cell receptor beta chains from one sample sequenced in a study of cytomegalovirus exposure and HLA in healthy donors. The PCR made use of 60 Vbeta and 13 Jbeta primers. TCRdb's table, derived via immunoSEQ multiplex PCR, lists solely in-frame clones and lacks some. This table has 100,000 to 150,000 clones, approximately 78% appearing once. The sample comprised PBMCs. The receptor set was obtained from a female donor in good health and CMV-seronegative.

This clone was detected only a few times. The CDR3 loop is CAWSLSGGNTIYF. The CDR3 nucleotides read TGTGCCTGGAGTCTATCAGGGGGAAACACCATATATTTT. The rearrangement joins TRBV30 to TRBJ1-3; TRBD1 is a possible D gene (5 bases). There are 13 residues in the CDR3. The V end lost 2 bases, the J end lost 4 bases, and 9 bases lay between the germline ends. Germline-derived CDR1 and CDR2 are GTSNPN and SVGIG (reference sequence). The full variable domain, in which reference TRBV30 and TRBJ1-3 provide the parts outside the CDR3, is SQTIHQWPATLVQPVGSPLSLECTVEGTSNPNLYWYRQAAGRGLQLLFYSVGIGQISSEVPQNLSASRPQDRQFILSSKKLLLSDSGFYLCAWSLSGGNTIYFGEGSWLTVV.

As for this clone: At one of its ends the junction is not consistent with the germline gene, which may arise from a read error. This chain links TRBV28 with TRBJ1-1; D gene uncertain. Germline values: CDR1 MDHEN, CDR2 SYDVKM. The CDR3 is 11 amino acids. CDR3 region: CASSVPGSWAF. The CDR3 DNA reads as TGTGCCAGCAGTGTGCCCGGTTCTTGGGCCTTT.

This sequence joins TRBV5-6 and TRBJ2-3; D gene ambiguous. CDR3 length equals 14 residues. Germline lookup yields CDR1 SGHDT and CDR2 YYEEEE. Trimming took 0 bases from V and 0 from J, leaving 5 bases between them. The CDR3 DNA sequence: TGTGCCAGCAGCTTGGATCCTAGCACAGATACGCAGTATTTT. It translates to CASSLDPSTDTQYF. Full variable domain (missing parts from reference TRBV5-6 and TRBJ2-3): DAGVTQSPTHLIKTRGQQVTLRCSPKSGHDTVSWYQQALGQGPQFIFQYYEEEERQRGNFPDRFSGHQFPNYSSELNVNALLLGDSALYLCASSLDPSTDTQYFGPGTRLTVL.

The genes are TRBV6-5 and TRBJ2-7; 9 bases line up with TRBD2. Germline CDR1 reads MNHEY; CDR2 reads SVGAGI. The CDR3 spans 13 residues. V was pared by 6 bases and J by 0 bases, with 0 bases of the junction left unmatched. CDR3 residues: CASRRGGSYEQYF. Written as DNA, the CDR3 is TGTGCCAGCAGGCGGGGGGGCTCCTACGAGCAGTACTTC.

V is TRBV7-9 and J is TRBJ1-4; 10 positions match TRBD1. The CDR3 length is 14 residues. Germline V CDR1 and CDR2: SEHNR, FQNEAQ (reference sequence). The J segment lost 7 bases and the V segment lost 1 base, leaving 0 bases of the junction unmatched. In DNA form, the CDR3 reads TGTGCCAGCAGCTTAGGGACAGGGGGTGAAAAACTGTTTTTT. Translated: CASSLGTGGEKLFF.

Only a few counts were recorded for this clone. The chain has TRBV4-2 and TRBJ2-7; 9 bases align to TRBD1. Germline V lookup: CDR1 LGHNA, CDR2 YNFKEQ. Unmatched junction bases numbered 1, after V lost 0 bases and J lost 4 bases. The CDR3 totals 14 residues. The CDR3 DNA reads as TGTGCCAGCAGCCAAGATGGGACAGGGTACGAGCAGTACTTC. As protein: CASSQDGTGYEQYF.

The rearrangement joins TRBV20-1 to TRBJ2-7; TRBD1 is a possible D gene (5 bases). The CDR3 extends over 11 amino acids. Germline lookup yields CDR1 DFQATT and CDR2 SNEGSKA (reference sequence). DNA of the CDR3: TGCAGCCCTGCCCAGGGCCACGAGCAGTACTTC. Protein product: CSPAQGHEQYF.

This clone was counted only a few times. Its ends do not fully match the called genes, so a read error is possible. Written as DNA, the CDR3 is TGTTCCAGCAACAAGTGGGACAGGGAATACAATGAGCAGTTCTTC. Its translation is CSSNKWDREYNEQFF. The gene calls are TRBV7-9 and TRBJ2-1, with TRBD1 identical over 9 bases. There are 15 residues in the CDR3. Germline V lookup: CDR1 SEHNR, CDR2 FQNEAQ (reference sequence).

The V gene is TRBV7-2, the J gene TRBJ2-7; TRBD2 matches 8 bases. The CDR3 totals 15 residues. With 5 bases clipped from V and 1 base from J, the junction kept 7 bases outside the gene matches. In germline, CDR1 is SGHTA, CDR2 FQGNSA. The CDR3: CASSPASGLSYEQYF. The DNA for the CDR3 is TGTGCCAGCAGCCCAGCTAGCGGGCTTTCCTACGAGCAGTACTTC.